This T cell receptor beta chain emerged from a study of blood T cells in healthy people across ages. Study-wide findings and caveats: As age increased, TCR beta diversity per million T cells fell in a roughly linear fashion.

CDR1 MNHEY and CDR2 SVGAGI come from the germline V gene. There are 14 residues in the CDR3. V was shortened by 4 bases and J by 3 bases, with 11 bases between the two germline ends. Using a J-beta primer mix together with a sample-barcoded 5' primer, a second PCR was run for about 7 to 12 cycles. Each CDR3 protein gets one entry after TCRdb re-called the 5' RACE reads with MiXCR. The sample consists of around 970,000 distinct CDR3 sequences, around 54% of them appearing once. Worth noting for this clonotype: Its specificity is unknown.

The sequencing input was blood. The chain carries TRBV6-5 and TRBJ2-3; D gene unclear. This TCR came from a woman aged 60-75 years in good health. The CDR3 sequence is CASSSPSETDTQYF. DNA of the CDR3: TGTGCCAGCAGTTCCCCGTCGGAAACAGATACGCAGTATTTT.